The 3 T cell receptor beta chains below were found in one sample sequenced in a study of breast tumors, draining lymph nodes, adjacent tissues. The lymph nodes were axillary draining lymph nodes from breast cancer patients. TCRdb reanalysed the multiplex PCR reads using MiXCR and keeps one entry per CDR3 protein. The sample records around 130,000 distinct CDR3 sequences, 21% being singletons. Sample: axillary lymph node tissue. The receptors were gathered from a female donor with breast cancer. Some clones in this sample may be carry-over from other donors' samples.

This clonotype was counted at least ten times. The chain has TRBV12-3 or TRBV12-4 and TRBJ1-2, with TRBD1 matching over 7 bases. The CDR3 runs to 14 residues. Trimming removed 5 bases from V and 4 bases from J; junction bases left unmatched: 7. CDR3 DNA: TGTGCCAGCAGTCCGCTGACAGGGATCTATGGCTACACCTTC. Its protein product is CASSPLTGIYGYTF.

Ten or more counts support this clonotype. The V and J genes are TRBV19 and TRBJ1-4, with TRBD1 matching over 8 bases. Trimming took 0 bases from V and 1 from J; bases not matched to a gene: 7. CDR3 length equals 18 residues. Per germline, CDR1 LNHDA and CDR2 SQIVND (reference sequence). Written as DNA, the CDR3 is TGTGCCAGTAGTATAGAGCCCAGGGGGCATAAAACTAATGAAAAACTGTTTTTT. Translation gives CASSIEPRGHKTNEKLFF.

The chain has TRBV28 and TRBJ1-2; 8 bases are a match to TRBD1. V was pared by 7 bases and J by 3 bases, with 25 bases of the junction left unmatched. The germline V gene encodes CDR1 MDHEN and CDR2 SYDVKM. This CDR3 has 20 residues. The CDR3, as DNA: TGTGCCAGCACCTCCTCCCTCAGAGACAGGGGACGAAAGTACGACTATGGCTACACCTTC. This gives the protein CASTSSLRDRGRKYDYGYTF.